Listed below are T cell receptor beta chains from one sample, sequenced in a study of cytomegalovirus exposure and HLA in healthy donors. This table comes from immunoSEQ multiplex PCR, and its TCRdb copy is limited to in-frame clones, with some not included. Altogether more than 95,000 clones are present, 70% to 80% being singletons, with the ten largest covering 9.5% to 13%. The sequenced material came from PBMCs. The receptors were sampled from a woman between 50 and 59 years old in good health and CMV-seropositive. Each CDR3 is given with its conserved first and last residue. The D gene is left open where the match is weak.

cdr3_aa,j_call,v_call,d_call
CASREAGISYNEQFF,TRBJ2-1,TRBV19,TRBD2
CASSLQGGFREKLFF,TRBJ1-4,TRBV7-2,-
CAWSEGEGANTEAFF,TRBJ1-1,TRBV30,TRBD1
CASSQEGSGSADTQYF,TRBJ2-3,TRBV4-1,TRBD2
CASTLDRVDTIYF,TRBJ1-3,TRBV28,TRBD1
CASSQDPIATYEQYF,TRBJ2-7,TRBV4-2,-
CASSSQGASYNSPLHF,TRBJ1-6,TRBV7-2,TRBD1
CASSLTGQNYGYTF,TRBJ1-2,TRBV5-1,-
CASRTSDSYNEQFF,TRBJ2-1,TRBV6-1,TRBD2
CASSLKTLAGGKETQYF,TRBJ2-5,TRBV5-4,TRBD2
CASSPGTVNTEAFF,TRBJ1-1,TRBV7-8,TRBD1
CASSLDRGDNQPQHF,TRBJ1-5,TRBV6-6,TRBD1
CASSLVLASSYNEQFF,TRBJ2-1,TRBV5-4,-
CASSQRTGGTEAFF,TRBJ1-1,TRBV4-3,-
CASSQDPTSGYNEQFF,TRBJ2-1,TRBV4-2,TRBD2
CASSPPGGVHEQYF,TRBJ2-7,TRBV6-5,TRBD2
CAWMRRGTYGYTF,TRBJ1-2,TRBV30,-
CASRPRQGGETQYF,TRBJ2-5,TRBV2,TRBD1
CASSPGGTNEKLFF,TRBJ1-4,TRBV5-4,TRBD1
CASSLQAGPTGAQYF,TRBJ2-5,TRBV5-6,TRBD1
CASSQDPAARNDGLF,TRBJ2-7,TRBV4-1,-
CASSPQGGTEAFF,TRBJ1-1,TRBV7-2,-
CASSSLQGSGNTIYF,TRBJ1-3,TRBV28,-
CASRRAGTGPGYTF,TRBJ1-2,TRBV9,-
CSVEGQSYGYTF,TRBJ1-2,TRBV29-1,-
CASSQDRTAGELFF,TRBJ2-2,TRBV4-1,TRBD1
CASSSLGGGYTF,TRBJ1-2,TRBV7-6,-
CASSLRQGPNTIYF,TRBJ1-3,TRBV7-2,TRBD1
CASSQGSGNTIYF,TRBJ1-3,TRBV19,-
CASSQTGSYEQYF,TRBJ2-7,TRBV4-1,-
CASSPQDIAGNTIYF,TRBJ1-3,TRBV4-1,-
CAISATGTGGDYGYTF,TRBJ1-2,TRBV10-3,TRBD1
CASSQPRDRGVSNQPQHF,TRBJ1-5,TRBV4-1,TRBD1
CAWSDPGTGDEKLFF,TRBJ1-4,TRBV30,TRBD1
CASSSWAENTEAFF,TRBJ1-1,TRBV6-1,-
CASSEVGARFRAFF,TRBJ1-1,TRBV6-5,-
CASSLSSYEQYF,TRBJ2-7,TRBV28,-
CASSPVRALYTDTQYF,TRBJ2-3,TRBV18,-
CSQDRGTDTQYF,TRBJ2-3,TRBV29-1,TRBD1
CSVTLDSSSTDTQYF,TRBJ2-3,TRBV29-1,-
CASSWRQNQPQHF,TRBJ1-5,TRBV7-2,-
CASSQVMDTQYF,TRBJ2-3,TRBV4-2,-
CASSWDSVTTEAFF,TRBJ1-1,TRBV5-1,TRBD1
CASSLVRGTSTDTQYF,TRBJ2-3,TRBV5-1,-
CASSLTGNYGYTF,TRBJ1-2,TRBV27,-
CASSMTAKGNSPLHF,TRBJ1-6,TRBV19,-
CASSGGASSPSYEQYF,TRBJ2-7,TRBV19,-
CARPDRDGSYEQYF,TRBJ2-7,TRBV7-9,TRBD1
CATLREGETNEKLFF,TRBJ1-4,TRBV28,-
CASRPPGANYGYTF,TRBJ1-2,TRBV6-1,-
CASSLSTGDHQPQHF,TRBJ1-5,TRBV6-5,TRBD1